This entry features one T cell receptor beta chain sequence. The PCR contained 60 Vbeta and 13 Jbeta primers. Here immunoSEQ multiplex PCR was the method, and the copy in TCRdb shows in-frame clones only, minus some. This specimen shows about 88,000 clones; the ten leading clones hold around 5%. This sample is drawn from a study of cytomegalovirus exposure and HLA in healthy donors. Germline V gives CDR1 SGDLS, CDR2 YYNGEE. Trimming removed 3 bases from V and 11 bases from J, with 17 bases in between. The CDR3 totals 13 residues. The chain joins TRBV9 to TRBJ1-1, with a possible D match to TRBD1 (6 bases). The receptor was derived from a girl between 10 and 17 years old in good health and CMV-seropositive. Sequenced sample: PBMCs. CDR3: CASSAQQGTRAFF. The CDR3 nucleotides are TGTGCCAGCAGCGCTCAACAGGGTACAAGGGCTTTCTTT.